This T cell receptor (beta chain) was documented in a study of CXCR3-negative and CXCR3-positive naive CD8 T cells. Across the whole study: Sequencing yielded 150 million or so TRB reads, roughly 1.5 +/- 0.3 million per library.

The study's findings and limits: Once cells were cryopreserved, CXCR3 expression went down partly, and most assays used fresh PBMCs. Both naive subsets carried similar amounts of surface CD5, so TCR strength was inferred from TRB CDR3 properties. TRB CDR3s were more hydrophobic in CXCR3-positive than in CXCR3-negative naive cells.

It was by 5' RACE with UMI labels that the TRB cDNA libraries were prepared. TCRdb re-called the 5' RACE reads; every CDR3 protein appears as one record, without DNA. The sample is made up of some 6,700 distinct CDR3 sequences, and the top ten hold 1.2% of it. In germline, CDR1 is SQVTM, CDR2 ANQGSEA. This CDR3 has 14 amino acids. Comment on this clonotype: Its specificity is unknown.

Naive CD8+ T cells were CD45RO-CCR7+CD27+CD95-. This TCR was sampled from a human donor in good health. Some clones in this sample may be carry-over from other donors' samples. Sequencing used naive CXCR3+ CD8+ T cells from blood. Indicated subset: CD45RO-CCR7+CD27+CD95- naive CD8+ T cells expressing CXCR3 (TNR3+). The chain combines TRBV29-1 with TRBJ2-7; TCRdb selects TRBD1, and the lack of DNA leaves this call unchecked. The CDR3 here is CSVVGGTGGNEQYF.